The clone carrying this T cell receptor (beta chain) was picked up many times. Time point reported: newly diagnosed GD, antithyroid drugs for less than 3 months. PBMC RNA was the source of the TCR library. This specimen belongs to a study of regulatory T cells in long-lasting Graves disease. The CDR3 length is 15 residues. V was trimmed by 4 bases and J by 2 bases, leaving 14 bases between them. Germline-derived CDR1 and CDR2 are SGHAT and FQNNGV. For TCR beta, libraries came from iRepertoire HTBI primers and Arm-PCR of CDR3 regions. Each CDR3 protein gets one entry after TCRdb re-called the multiplex PCR reads with MiXCR. This sample has over 400,000 distinct CDR3 sequences, with roughly 15% found just once. The same specimen was also included in a second study, on T cells in Graves' hyperthyroidism and ophthalmopathy.

The sequence was collected from a woman aged 45-60 years with Graves disease. The chain recombines TRBV11-2 with TRBJ2-5; D remains ambiguous. This specimen consisted of peripheral blood mononuclear cells (PBMCs), obtained at new diagnosis, from a patient treated with antithyroid drugs. As DNA, the CDR3 is TGTGCCAGCAGCTCACAGACTTCGTCACAAGAGACCCAGTACTTC. Translating it yields CASSSQTSSQETQYF.